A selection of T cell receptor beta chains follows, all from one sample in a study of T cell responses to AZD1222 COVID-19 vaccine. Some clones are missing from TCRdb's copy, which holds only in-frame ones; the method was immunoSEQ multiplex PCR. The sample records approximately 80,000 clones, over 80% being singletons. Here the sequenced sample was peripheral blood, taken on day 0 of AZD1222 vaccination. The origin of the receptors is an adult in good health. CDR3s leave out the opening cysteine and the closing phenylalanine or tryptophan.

CDR3aa: AWMPTSYNEQF; j_gene: TRBJ2-1; v_gene: TRBV30
CDR3aa: AIRSGVGVQETQY; j_gene: TRBJ2-5; v_gene: TRBV6-5
CDR3aa: ASSYEGEREKLF; j_gene: TRBJ1-4; v_gene: TRBV6-5
CDR3aa: ASPDRCHSNQPQH; j_gene: TRBJ1-5; v_gene: TRBV18
CDR3aa: ASSLTPRNQPQH; j_gene: TRBJ1-5; v_gene: TRBV27
CDR3aa: ASSEFATGAYGYT; j_gene: TRBJ1-2; v_gene: TRBV25-1
CDR3aa: ASSPALRTDTQY; j_gene: TRBJ2-3; v_gene: TRBV18
CDR3aa: ATPDRYNSPLH; j_gene: TRBJ1-6; v_gene: TRBV21-1
CDR3aa: ASSSPGFGYT; j_gene: TRBJ1-2; v_gene: TRBV5-4
CDR3aa: SVRDSGGYNEQF; j_gene: TRBJ2-1; v_gene: TRBV29-1
CDR3aa: ASSPLRGTHNGYT; j_gene: TRBJ1-2; v_gene: TRBV11-2
CDR3aa: AWSTTGVAQPQH; j_gene: TRBJ1-5; v_gene: TRBV30
CDR3aa: ASSLTNQPQH; j_gene: TRBJ1-5; v_gene: TRBV5-8
CDR3aa: ASSGDSYNEQF; j_gene: TRBJ2-1; v_gene: TRBV6-5
CDR3aa: ASTWTGDGNTIY; j_gene: TRBJ1-3; v_gene: TRBV19
CDR3aa: ASRKLYREYEQY; j_gene: TRBJ2-7; v_gene: TRBV5-1
CDR3aa: ASSLQAYSNQPQH; j_gene: TRBJ1-5; v_gene: TRBV5-5
CDR3aa: ASFEIYGYT; j_gene: TRBJ1-2; v_gene: TRBV7-9
CDR3aa: ASSPRTGRSGELF; j_gene: TRBJ2-2; v_gene: TRBV7-2
CDR3aa: ASSLGANTEAF; j_gene: TRBJ1-1; v_gene: TRBV5-1
CDR3aa: ASSVRGHEQY; j_gene: TRBJ2-7; v_gene: TRBV6-4
CDR3aa: ASSSSLGPTYEQY; j_gene: TRBJ2-7; v_gene: TRBV7-6
CDR3aa: ASSQDSMGNTEAF; j_gene: TRBJ1-1; v_gene: TRBV4-1
CDR3aa: ASSESDRSMNTEAF; j_gene: TRBJ1-1; v_gene: TRBV25-1
CDR3aa: ASSTQGQGRYGYT; j_gene: TRBJ1-2; v_gene: TRBV19
CDR3aa: ASSFTVDLREKLF; j_gene: TRBJ1-4; v_gene: TRBV5-8
CDR3aa: AWSVGGGTEAF; j_gene: TRBJ1-1; v_gene: TRBV30
CDR3aa: ASSLRGTEAF; j_gene: TRBJ1-1; v_gene: TRBV27
CDR3aa: AWSVPGRVDQPQH; j_gene: TRBJ1-5; v_gene: TRBV30
CDR3aa: AWSVLAGGPGDTQY; j_gene: TRBJ2-3; v_gene: TRBV30
CDR3aa: ASSLSSSNTGELF; j_gene: TRBJ2-2; v_gene: TRBV18
CDR3aa: ASRRGGGDYGYT; j_gene: TRBJ1-2; v_gene: TRBV5-8
CDR3aa: AWIKQGAGEQF; j_gene: TRBJ2-1; v_gene: TRBV30
CDR3aa: ASSPDRPGYGYT; j_gene: TRBJ1-2; v_gene: TRBV18
CDR3aa: ASSGTYPSYGYT; j_gene: TRBJ1-2; v_gene: TRBV9
CDR3aa: ASSPPAGPYGYT; j_gene: TRBJ1-2; v_gene: TRBV18
CDR3aa: ASSPGGYYGYT; j_gene: TRBJ1-2; v_gene: TRBV3-1/TRBV3-2